The present entry profiles one T cell receptor (beta chain) with its context. The antigen is not known. From approximately 530 ng of total RNA, TCR beta-specific cDNA was reverse-transcribed using a constant-region primer. Nested multiplex PCR, run for three rounds with slightly modified ARM-PCR, yielded TCR beta libraries. MiXCR, applied by TCRdb to the multiplex PCR reads, yields one record per CDR3 protein. The repertoire holds roughly 120,000 distinct CDR3 sequences, with under 65% as singletons. This entry is derived from a study of tumor-infiltrating lymphocytes in primary liver carcinoma. General study findings and limits: Significantly larger top-250-clone fractions were found in tumors than in blood (p = 0.039).

From around 18-30 mg of unsorted bulk tissue, DNA and RNA were co-extracted together. Sequenced input: liver tumor tissue from sampling region 3. Subset in this sample: tumor region T3, left-lateral pole. This receptor was obtained from a woman aged 55 to 70 with primary liver carcinoma and hepatitis B virus infection.

In DNA, the CDR3 is TGTGCCAGCAGTTTTACGGGGCCGTACAATCAGCCCCAGCATTTT. It translates to CASSFTGPYNQPQHF. V and J are TRBV28 and TRBJ1-5; D possibly corresponds to TRBD1 (5 bases). CDR3 size: 15 residues. Trimming pared 3 bases from V and 3 bases from J, leaving 12 bases between. From germline, CDR1 is MDHEN and CDR2 SYDVKM.